A single sample is the source of the 9 T cell receptor beta chains below, sequenced in a study of blood T cell repertoires in COVID-19. Sequenced by immunoSEQ multiplex PCR; TCRdb stores in-frame clones only, minus some. The sample lists about 210,000 clones; over 70% were seen once. Sequences were obtained from peripheral blood. These receptors were taken from a woman aged 70 to 79 with acute or convalescent COVID-19.

V usage is TRBV5-1 and J usage is TRBJ1-5; maybe TRBD1 (5 bases). Germline V gene lookup returns CDR1 SGHRS and CDR2 YFSETQ. The CDR3 is 15 amino acids. Trimming cost V 0 bases and J 6 bases, with 13 bases left between them. CDR3 nucleotides: TGCGCCAGCAGCTTGGGCGGGGGACCAGCTCAGCCCCAGCATTTT. Translation: CASSLGGGPAQPQHF.

The V and J genes are TRBV30 and TRBJ1-1, with 7 bases identical to TRBD1. The V gene's germline CDR1 is GTSNPN and CDR2 SVGIG (reference sequence). V lost 3 bases to trimming and J lost 6 bases; unmatched junction nucleotides: 10. This CDR3 spans 14 amino acids. CDR3: CAWRLEGGWAEAFF. In nucleotides, the CDR3 is TGTGCCTGGAGGTTAGAAGGGGGCTGGGCTGAAGCTTTCTTT.

This clone appeared many times. At the DNA level, this CDR3 is encoded by other sequences in the same sample as well. DNA for the CDR3: TGTGCCAGCAGTCCGGGTTCGGACTATGGCTACACCTTC. Its protein is CASSPGSDYGYTF. The chain carries TRBV6-5 and TRBJ1-2; D gene ambiguous. The CDR3 runs to 13 residues. CDR1 is MNHEY, CDR2 SVGAGI, per germline. Trimming removed 5 bases at V and 3 bases at J, with 10 bases between.

The rearrangement uses TRBV19 and TRBJ1-5; 7 bases line up with TRBD1. Germline V lookup: CDR1 LNHDA, CDR2 SQIVND (reference sequence). The CDR3 has 15 residues. With V trimmed by 6 bases and J by 3 bases, 8 bases remained unmatched. The CDR3 coding sequence is TGTGCCAGTAGGACCTCGACAGGGTACAATCAGCCCCAGCATTTT. Translation gives CASRTSTGYNQPQHF.

V and J are TRBV25-1 and TRBJ1-5; 7 nucleotides line up with TRBD1. The germline CDR1 and CDR2 sequences are MGHDK and SYGVNS. The V and J ends lost 3 bases and 3 bases, in that order; junction bases with no gene match: 8. CDR3 length: 16 residues. CDR3 DNA sequence: TGTGCCAGCAGTGAGGACCGGGACAGCCTCAATCAGCCCCAGCATTTT. Translated: CASSEDRDSLNQPQHF.

This chain's CDR3 is CASSGGTGFGQPQHF. The DNA of the CDR3 is TGTGCCAGCAGTGGGGGGACAGGGTTTGGTCAGCCCCAGCATTTT. The V and J genes are TRBV2 and TRBJ1-5; 9 bases are a match to TRBD1. Germline CDR1 is SNHLY and CDR2 is FYNNEI. The CDR3 loop spans 15 amino acids. The V and J ends lost 4 bases and 6 bases, in that order; junction bases with no gene match: 7. The full variable domain, in which reference TRBV2 and TRBJ1-5 provide the parts outside the CDR3, is EPEVTQTPSHQVTQMGQEVILRCVPISNHLYFYWYRQILGQKVEFLVSFYNNEISEKSEIFDDQFSVERPDGSNFTLKIRSTKLEDSAMYFCASSGGTGFGQPQHFGDGTRLSIL.

This clone was seen once. The genes are TRBV6-2 or TRBV6-3 and TRBJ2-7; possibly TRBD1 for D (5 bases). CDR3 length: 13 residues. Trimming left V 6 bases short and J 3 bases short, with 12 bases between. Looked up from germline, CDR1 is MNHEY and CDR2 is SVGEGT. The CDR3 nucleotides read TGTGCCAGCAGCGACAGTTCTAGCTACGAGCAGTACTTC. Amino acids: CASSDSSSYEQYF.

This clone appeared a single time. This chain links TRBV7-8 with TRBJ2-5; 7 nucleotides line up with TRBD2. Germline V gene sequence: CDR1 SGHVS, CDR2 FQNEAQ. This CDR3 region has 18 residues. V was clipped by 1 base and J by 7 bases; unmatched bases: 18. CDR3 nucleotides: TGTGCCAGCAGCTTAGTGTCGGGAGGACGGGGTGAGCTGGGGACCCAGTACTTC. Translation gives CASSLVSGGRGELGTQYF.

This rearrangement joins TRBV2 to TRBJ1-5, with 9 positions matching TRBD1. Germline V gives CDR1 SNHLY, CDR2 FYNNEI. This CDR3 has 14 amino acids. After removal of 2 bases from V and 7 bases from J, the junction contained 3 bases not matched to a gene. In DNA, the CDR3 is TGTGCCAGCAGTGAACGGACAGGGGAACAGCCCCAGCATTTT. It is translated as CASSERTGEQPQHF.